Given below is one T cell receptor beta chain in context. These patients, aged 18 to 65, had recently diagnosed hyperthyroidism lasting under 2 months. This specimen comes from a study of T cells in Graves' hyperthyroidism and ophthalmopathy. TCR beta CDR3 regions were amplified from RNA transcripts. Researchers ran a first-round RT-PCR on the TCR CDR3 using the HTBI primer set. MiXCR, applied by TCRdb to the multiplex PCR reads, yields one record per CDR3 protein. The sample includes 370,000 or so distinct CDR3 sequences, approximately 25% of them seen just once. Germline trimming cut 4 bases from V and 4 bases from J; bases unmatched to any gene: 15. The CDR3 is made up of 16 amino acids. CDR1 and CDR2 (germline): SQVTM, ANQGSEA.

The sample was blood. The TCR originated in a man aged 45-60 years with Graves' hyperthyroidism. This chain uses TRBV29-1 with TRBJ2-5; 7 positions agree with TRBD2. The CDR3 protein is CSVAPSSAGVGETQYF. As DNA, the CDR3 is TGCAGCGTTGCCCCCTCCTCCGCGGGAGTGGGAGAGACCCAGTACTTC.